The rows below give T cell receptor beta chains drawn from one sample of a study of blood T cell repertoires in COVID-19. Sequencing used immunoSEQ multiplex PCR; TCRdb keeps in-frame clones, though not all of them. Counted here are 150,000 to 200,000 clones, around 85% occurring once; the ten biggest clones make up roughly 4%. The specimen sequenced was peripheral blood. The receptor source for this set is a woman in her 70s with acute or convalescent COVID-19. CDR3s include the opening cysteine and the closing phenylalanine or tryptophan. Each record gives: V gene, clone size, D gene, J gene, CDR3 protein, CDR3 DNA. A D gene is named only where the DNA matches it firmly. Expanded clones are given a class, and other clones once, few, many or no size at all.

V gene: TRBV4-3
clone size: NA
D gene: TRBD1
J gene: TRBJ1-4
CDR3 protein: CASSQDLGTGYGLFF
CDR3 DNA: TGCGCCAGCAGCCAAGATTTAGGGACAGGGTACGGACTGTTTTTT

V gene: TRBV2
clone size: NA
D gene: TRBD2
J gene: TRBJ2-3
CDR3 protein: CASRLSSGTDTQYF
CDR3 DNA: TGTGCCAGCAGATTATCTAGCGGAACAGATACGCAGTATTTT

V gene: TRBV29-1
clone size: few
D gene: NA
J gene: TRBJ1-4
CDR3 protein: CSANQNRGEKLFF
CDR3 DNA: TGCAGCGCCAACCAAAATCGGGGTGAAAAACTGTTTTTT

V gene: TRBV5-4
clone size: few
D gene: NA
J gene: TRBJ1-1
CDR3 protein: CASSFGDRENTEAFF
CDR3 DNA: TGTGCCAGCAGCTTTGGTGATCGGGAGAACACTGAAGCTTTCTTT

V gene: TRBV14
clone size: NA
D gene: NA
J gene: TRBJ2-2
CDR3 protein: CASSPTTGKSTGELFF
CDR3 DNA: TGTGCCAGCAGCCCAACCACAGGGAAGAGCACCGGGGAGCTGTTTTTT

V gene: TRBV21-1
clone size: NA
D gene: NA
J gene: TRBJ1-5
CDR3 protein: CASSKEEGTPAPNQPQHF
CDR3 DNA: TGTGCCAGCAGCAAAGAGGAGGGCACCCCAGCCCCTAATCAGCCCCAGCATTTT

V gene: TRBV6-5
clone size: NA
D gene: TRBD1
J gene: TRBJ1-4
CDR3 protein: CASSFPTGGRDEKLFF
CDR3 DNA: TGTGCCAGCAGTTTCCCAACAGGGGGTCGGGATGAAAAACTGTTTTTT

V gene: TRBV29-1
clone size: few
D gene: NA
J gene: TRBJ1-1
CDR3 protein: CSVREGGAYTEAFF
CDR3 DNA: TGCAGCGTTCGGGAGGGGGGCGCGTACACTGAAGCTTTCTTT

V gene: TRBV7-8
clone size: NA
D gene: NA
J gene: TRBJ2-3
CDR3 protein: CASSPRQLSGSTDTQYF
CDR3 DNA: TGTGCCAGCAGCCCAAGACAGCTATCGGGTAGCACAGATACGCAGTATTTT

V gene: TRBV3-1/TRBV3-2
clone size: once
D gene: NA
J gene: TRBJ2-3
CDR3 protein: CASSQGQGGPDTQYF
CDR3 DNA: TGTGCCAGCAGCCAAGGGCAGGGGGGTCCAGATACGCAGTATTTT

V gene: TRBV6-5
clone size: NA
D gene: NA
J gene: TRBJ1-2
CDR3 protein: CASSYSAEVLYGYTF
CDR3 DNA: TGTGCCAGCAGTTACTCGGCTGAGGTTTTATATGGCTACACCTTC

V gene: TRBV12-3/TRBV12-4
clone size: NA
D gene: NA
J gene: TRBJ1-1
CDR3 protein: CASSLVGNPQAFF
CDR3 DNA: TGTGCCAGCAGTTTAGTCGGGAACCCGCAGGCTTTCTTT

V gene: TRBV7-2
clone size: NA
D gene: NA
J gene: TRBJ2-7
CDR3 protein: CASSLPGRGYEQYF
CDR3 DNA: TGTGCCAGCAGCTTACCGGGAAGAGGCTACGAGCAGTACTTC

V gene: TRBV28
clone size: NA
D gene: NA
J gene: TRBJ2-1
CDR3 protein: CASSATGTGKSDEQFF
CDR3 DNA: TGTGCCAGCAGTGCCACCGGGACTGGAAAATCCGATGAGCAGTTCTTC

V gene: TRBV19
clone size: NA
D gene: TRBD1
J gene: TRBJ2-3
CDR3 protein: CASGHRTGLPDTQYF
CDR3 DNA: TGTGCCAGTGGACATCGGACAGGCTTGCCAGATACGCAGTATTTT

V gene: TRBV2
clone size: once
D gene: NA
J gene: TRBJ1-1
CDR3 protein: CASSIPGHRNTEAFF
CDR3 DNA: TGTGCCAGCAGTATCCCGGGACATCGGAACACTGAAGCTTTCTTT

V gene: TRBV11-2
clone size: NA
D gene: TRBD1
J gene: TRBJ1-2
CDR3 protein: CASSPTTTGNYGYTF
CDR3 DNA: TGTGCCAGCAGCCCCACGACGACAGGGAACTATGGCTACACCTTC

V gene: TRBV5-5
clone size: once
D gene: TRBD1
J gene: TRBJ1-2
CDR3 protein: CASSQRDSSYYGYTF
CDR3 DNA: TGTGCCAGCAGCCAAAGGGACAGCTCCTACTATGGCTACACCTTC

V gene: TRBV3-1/TRBV3-2
clone size: once
D gene: TRBD1
J gene: TRBJ1-3
CDR3 protein: CASSTPDRVGNTIYF
CDR3 DNA: TGTGCCAGCAGCACCCCCGACAGGGTTGGAAACACCATATATTTT

V gene: TRBV20-1
clone size: few
D gene: TRBD1
J gene: TRBJ1-2
CDR3 protein: CSASPGTGEVFHGYTF
CDR3 DNA: TGCAGTGCTAGTCCCGGGACAGGGGAGGTCTTCCATGGCTACACCTTC

V gene: TRBV5-1
clone size: once
D gene: NA
J gene: TRBJ2-2
CDR3 protein: CASSLDNRVTGELFF
CDR3 DNA: TGCGCCAGCAGCTTGGATAACAGGGTTACCGGGGAGCTGTTTTTT

V gene: TRBV5-3
clone size: NA
D gene: NA
J gene: TRBJ1-2
CDR3 protein: CARSPWRAPNYGYTF
CDR3 DNA: TGTGCCAGAAGTCCCTGGCGGGCCCCCAACTATGGCTACACCTTC

V gene: TRBV28
clone size: NA
D gene: NA
J gene: TRBJ1-1
CDR3 protein: CASDNLYTEAFF
CDR3 DNA: TGTGCCAGCGACAATTTGTACACTGAAGCTTTCTTT